This T cell receptor (beta chain) comes out of a study of blood T cell repertoires in COVID-19. At the level of the study: The United States, Italy and Spain supplied acute and convalescent COVID-19 samples.

The length of the CDR3 is 14 residues. CDR1 is SGDLS, CDR2 YYNGEE, per germline. The V end lost 4 bases, the J end lost 4 bases, and 14 bases lay between the germline ends. As originally analysed: Estimation of nucleated cell counts was performed using reference gene primer amplification. Produced via immunoSEQ multiplex PCR; TCRdb's table is partial and in-frame only. V and J calls and clone size are copied from that table; D and trimming were computed from the DNA. The sample comprises about 160,000 clones, approximately 88% of which are singletons, and roughly 9.2% rests with the top ten. The V gene is TRBV9, the J gene TRBJ1-1, with D possibly TRBD1 on 5 matching bases. This receptor was obtained from a woman aged 80 or older with active or convalescent COVID-19. Specimen: peripheral blood. CDR3 sequence (DNA): TGTGCCAGCAGCTCCGCAGGGCTCGGCACTGAAGCTTTCTTT. Translating gives CASSSAGLGTEAFF.